The clone carrying this T cell receptor (beta chain) has just a few counts. Its antigen is unknown. The data originate from a study of OX40 agonist ivuxolimab in advanced cancers. Study results and limitations: Part of the nonresponder group also had normalized T-cell clonal expansion that was low. Among patients with partial responses at 0.1-3.0 mg/kg, clonal expansion was among the lowest.

Produced via immunoSEQ multiplex PCR; TCRdb's table is partial and in-frame only. In the table there are 22,000 or so clones, 77% of which are singletons. The V and J ends lost 7 bases and 7 bases, in that order; junction bases with no gene match: 3. Germline loops: CDR1 SEHNR, CDR2 FQNEAQ (reference sequence). This CDR3 comprises 13 residues. This clonotype originated in an adult with an advanced solid tumor such as melanoma, head and neck, liver or kidney cancer. The genes are TRBV7-9 and TRBJ1-6; 8 nucleotides align to TRBD1. The source material was CD4+ or CD8+ T cells sorted from blood, sampled in a trial of the OX40 agonist ivuxolimab. The CDR3 region is CASKGQANSPLHF. The CDR3 region has the DNA TGTGCCAGCAAGGGACAGGCGAATTCACCCCTCCACTTT.